Detailed here is one TCR beta chain. Germline-derived CDR1 and CDR2 are ENHRY and SYGVKD. V lost 8 bases to trimming and J lost 5 bases, with 12 bases between them. The CDR3 extends over 12 amino acids. Construction of the TCR beta libraries employed iRepertoire HTBI primers in conjunction with Arm-PCR of CDR3 regions. TCRdb re-called the multiplex PCR reads with MiXCR, one entry per CDR3 protein. The sample lists about 470,000 distinct CDR3 sequences; roughly 21% were seen once. The data belong to a study of regulatory T cells in long-lasting Graves disease. The time point was: persistent/refractory GD, antithyroid drugs over 5 years with positive TRAb. Scientists built the TCR library using RNA that was extracted from PBMCs.

This material consisted of peripheral blood mononuclear cells (PBMCs), taken when the disease was refractory, from a patient treated with antithyroid drugs. The chain couples TRBV10-3 to TRBJ1-1, with a tentative D call TRBD1 (5 bases). The clonotype originates from a female donor with Graves disease. CDR3: CAIGGEFTEAFF. CDR3 in DNA: TGTGCCATCGGGGGTGAGTTTACTGAAGCTTTCTTT.